The 14 T cell receptor beta chains reported below all come from one sample, sequenced in a study of T cell changes during pregnancy in multiple sclerosis. TCRdb keeps only in-frame clones here, not all; method: immunoSEQ multiplex PCR. The sample has 85,000 to 100,000 clones; more than 85% are singletons. Sample: peripheral blood, taken before pregnancy. Receptors were obtained from a female donor with multiple sclerosis, enrolled in a pregnancy study.

V gene TRBV5-4 combines with J gene TRBJ1-2; TRBD1 matches at 10 bases. Germline CDR1 and CDR2: SGHNT and YYREEE (reference sequence). CDR3 length: 16 residues. Losses at the gene ends were 0 bases for V and 4 bases for J; bases not matched to a gene: 6. CDR3 sequence reads: CASSLGGTGATYGYTF. As DNA, the CDR3 is TGTGCCAGCAGCTTGGGAGGGACAGGGGCCACCTATGGCTACACCTTC.

The chain employs TRBV2 and TRBJ2-5; 7 positions match TRBD1. V was clipped by 8 bases and J by 2 bases; unmatched bases: 5. Germline V gene data show CDR1 as SNHLY and CDR2 as FYNNEI. The CDR3 runs to 13 residues. The CDR3 nucleotides read TGTGCCAGCTCCCGGGACAGACAAGAGACCCAGTACTTC. The encoded protein is CASSRDRQETQYF. The full variable domain, rest sourced from reference TRBV2 and TRBJ2-5, is EPEVTQTPSHQVTQMGQEVILRCVPISNHLYFYWYRQILGQKVEFLVSFYNNEISEKSEIFDDQFSVERPDGSNFTLKIRSTKLEDSAMYFCASSRDRQETQYFGPGTRLLVL.

The V and J genes are TRBV19 and TRBJ2-6; the D gene is possibly TRBD2 (6 bases). V dropped 7 bases and J dropped 0 bases, with 10 bases sitting between them. The CDR3 is made up of 15 amino acids. In germline, CDR1 is LNHDA, CDR2 SQIVND (reference sequence). CDR3 loop: CASMMGGSGANVLTF. CDR3 DNA: TGTGCCAGTATGATGGGGGGCTCTGGGGCCAACGTCCTGACTTTC.

The chain recombines TRBV2 with TRBJ2-7, with 8 bases lining up with TRBD1. The CDR3 spans 15 residues. Trimming took 3 bases from V and 4 from J; bases not matched to a gene: 8. The germline CDR1 and CDR2 sequences are SNHLY and FYNNEI. Here the CDR3 DNA reads TGTGCCAGCAGTGAGACCTTAGGACAGGGTTACGAGCAGTACTTC. This gives the protein CASSETLGQGYEQYF.

The J gene is TRBJ1-2, the V gene TRBV15, with D unresolved. V lost 2 bases and J 3 bases, leaving 7 bases between the germline ends. The CDR3 extends over 13 amino acids. CDR1 and CDR2 (germline): LNHNV, YYDKDF (reference sequence). The CDR3 region has the DNA TGTGCCACCAGCAGAACTCGTGACTATGGCTACACCTTC. Translation gives CATSRTRDYGYTF.

The chain links TRBV27 to TRBJ2-1; a weak D match, TRBD1 (5 bases). Germline assignment: CDR1 MNHEY and CDR2 SMNVEV (reference sequence). The CDR3 totals 12 residues. V lost 6 bases, J lost 9 bases, and 12 bases lay in between. CDR3 nucleotides: TGTGCCAGCAGCACAAGGGGTTTTGAGCAGTTCTTC. The encoded protein is CASSTRGFEQFF.

This clone was observed once. This sample includes further DNA sequences coding for the same CDR3. This rearrangement joins TRBV6-1 to TRBJ1-5; D is possibly TRBD1 (5 bases). The V end lost 0 bases, the J end lost 1 base, and 7 bases lay between the germline ends. CDR3 length: 15 residues. CDR1 and CDR2 from the germline V gene are MNHNS and SASEGT. CDR3 protein: CASSEAGGSNQPQHF. CDR3 DNA: TGTGCCAGCAGTGAAGCCGGGGGGAGCAATCAGCCCCAGCATTTT.

This clone was seen once. This chain joins TRBV9 and TRBJ2-1; a weak D match, TRBD2 (6 bases). The CDR3 loop spans 14 amino acids. Trimming stripped 4 bases from V and 4 bases from J, with 12 bases between. Germline V gene sequence: CDR1 SGDLS, CDR2 YYNGEE. In DNA form, the CDR3 reads TGTGCCAGCAGCCCCCAGGCGGGGTACAATGAGCAGTTCTTC. Protein product: CASSPQAGYNEQFF.

Only one count was recorded for this clone. The chain employs TRBV10-3 and TRBJ1-2; 8 bases are shared with TRBD1. Germline V CDR1 and CDR2: ENHRY, SYGVKD. V was clipped by 0 bases and J by 2 bases; unmatched bases: 5. This CDR3 spans 16 amino acids. The CDR3 spells CAISESGTGANYGYTF. CDR3 in DNA: TGTGCCATCAGTGAGTCGGGGACAGGCGCGAACTATGGCTACACCTTC.

The chain recombines TRBV7-3 with TRBJ2-4, with TRBD1 matching over 7 bases. This CDR3 is built from 16 residues. V was pared by 1 base and J by 9 bases, with 12 bases of the junction left unmatched. Germline assignment: CDR1 SGHTA and CDR2 FQGTGA. The CDR3 DNA reads as TGTGCCAGCAGCTTAAAGACGCAAGGACAGGCAAGCATTCAGTACTTC. This codes for CASSLKTQGQASIQYF.

The chain joins TRBV6-6 to TRBJ1-2; 10 nucleotides line up with TRBD1. CDR1 is MNHNY and CDR2 is SVGAGI in the germline V gene (reference sequence). Trimming took 7 bases from V and 8 from J; bases not matched to a gene: 13. This CDR3 contains 15 residues. CDR3 in DNA: TGTGCCAGCAACGGGATTGACAGGGGGCTACCGGGCTACACCTTC. Translating it yields CASNGIDRGLPGYTF.

The chain joins TRBV5-4 to TRBJ1-1, with unresolved D. Germline V gene data show CDR1 as SGHNT and CDR2 as YYREEE (reference sequence). Trimming left V 1 base short and J 5 bases short, with 9 bases between. CDR3 length: 13 amino acids. The CDR3 DNA reads as TGTGCCAGCAGCTTGCCCAGAGGAACTGAAGCTTTCTTT. It yields the protein CASSLPRGTEAFF.

The chain couples TRBV29-1 to TRBJ2-5; 8 bases line up with TRBD2. The V gene end was trimmed by 6 bases and the J gene end by 4 bases; junction bases not matched to a gene: 7. There are 13 residues in the CDR3. Germline V lookup: CDR1 SQVTM, CDR2 ANQGSEA. The CDR3 is CSVRAGVGETQYF. CDR3 nucleotides: TGCAGCGTGAGAGCGGGAGTGGGAGAGACCCAGTACTTC.

The chain carries TRBV6-1 and TRBJ2-1; D perhaps matches TRBD2 (5 bases). The germline V gene has CDR1 MNHNS and CDR2 SASEGT. The CDR3 is made up of 15 amino acids. V was clipped by 2 bases and J by 4 bases, with 12 bases between them. The CDR3 loop reads CASSETGGGYNEQFF. The CDR3 bases are TGTGCCAGCAGTGAAACCGGTGGAGGATACAATGAGCAGTTCTTC.